This T cell receptor (beta chain) was recovered during a study of HIV-infected patients and healthy controls. TCRdb recomputed calls from the 5' RACE reads with MiXCR, one row per CDR3 protein. In the table there are about 64,000 distinct CDR3 sequences, roughly a fifth of which are singletons. This CDR3 comprises 17 residues. Germline V gene lookup returns CDR1 ENHRY and CDR2 SYGVKD. V lost 8 bases, J lost 7 bases, and 18 bases stayed unmatched. The chain is built from TRBV10-3 and TRBJ2-1; 9 bases align to TRBD1. The sequenced material came from CD4+ T cells from blood. The TCR comes from a human donor in good health. CDR3 nucleotides: TGTGCCATCCCAGGACAGGGGCCAAAAGCTCCTAAGAATGAGCAGTTCTTC. Its translation is CAIPGQGPKAPKNEQFF.